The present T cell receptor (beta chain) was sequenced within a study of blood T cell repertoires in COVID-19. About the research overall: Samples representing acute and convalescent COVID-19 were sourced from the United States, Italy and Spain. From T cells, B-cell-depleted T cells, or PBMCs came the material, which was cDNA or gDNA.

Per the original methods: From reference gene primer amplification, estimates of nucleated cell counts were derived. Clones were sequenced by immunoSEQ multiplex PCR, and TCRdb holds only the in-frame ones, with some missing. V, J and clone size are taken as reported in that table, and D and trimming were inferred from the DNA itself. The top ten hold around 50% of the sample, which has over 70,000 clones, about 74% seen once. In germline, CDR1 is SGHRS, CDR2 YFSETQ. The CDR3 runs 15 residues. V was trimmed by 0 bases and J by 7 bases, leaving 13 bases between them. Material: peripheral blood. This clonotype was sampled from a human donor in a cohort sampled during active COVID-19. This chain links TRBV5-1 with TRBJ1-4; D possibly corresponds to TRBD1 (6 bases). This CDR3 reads CASSLGHRDREKLFF. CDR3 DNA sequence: TGCGCCAGCAGCTTGGGACACAGGGATCGTGAAAAACTGTTTTTT. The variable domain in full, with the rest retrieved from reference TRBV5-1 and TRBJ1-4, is KAGVTQTPRYLIKTRGQQVTLSCSPISGHRSVSWYQQTPGQGLQFLFEYFSETQRNKGNFPGRFSGRQFSNSRSEMNVSTLELGDSALYLCASSLGHRDREKLFFGSGTQLSVL.